These 21 T cell receptor beta chains share one sample of origin, sequenced in a study of control samples from healthy donors and cancer patients. Profiled with immunoSEQ multiplex PCR; TCRdb holds only in-frame clones, not every one. The sample lists approximately 150,000 clones; 80% to 90% were seen once. The sample taken for sequencing was blood. The receptors were sampled from a man between 18 and 29 years old in good health.

Turning to this clone: The junction departs from the called germline gene at one end, perhaps through a read error. The DNA for the CDR3 is TGTGCCAGTAGTTCCAACGAGGCAAAAACAAACTTC. Translation: CASSSNEAKTNF. The V and J genes are TRBV19 and TRBJ1-2; D remains ambiguous. This CDR3 is 12 amino acids long. Germline assignment: CDR1 LNHDA and CDR2 SQIVND (reference sequence).

Only one count was recorded for this clone. V gene TRBV2 combines with J gene TRBJ2-6; maybe TRBD2 (6 bases). CDR3 length: 13 amino acids. CDR1 is SNHLY, CDR2 FYNNEI, per germline. The germline V and J ends were trimmed by 7 bases and 4 bases, with 8 bases remaining between them. Here the CDR3 DNA reads TGTGCCAGCATAGCGGTAGGGGCCAACGTCCTGACTTTC. Amino acids: CASIAVGANVLTF. The complete variable domain, with remaining parts taken from reference TRBV2 and TRBJ2-6, reads EPEVTQTPSHQVTQMGQEVILRCVPISNHLYFYWYRQILGQKVEFLVSFYNNEISEKSEIFDDQFSVERPDGSNFTLKIRSTKLEDSAMYFCASIAVGANVLTFGAGSRLTVL.

The CDR3, as DNA: TGTGCCAGCAGCTCAGCGGATTCCTACGAGCAGTACTTC. It translates to CASSSADSYEQYF. The chain uses TRBV5-5 and TRBJ2-7, with TRBD2 as a possible D gene (5 bases). Germline V gives CDR1 SGHKS, CDR2 YYEKEE (reference sequence). This CDR3 is built from 13 residues. V was shortened by 3 bases and J by 1 base, with 8 bases between the two germline ends.

The chain has TRBV7-2 and TRBJ1-1; perhaps TRBD1 as D (6 bases). The length of the CDR3 is 16 residues. Trimming removed 5 bases at V and 3 bases at J, with 19 bases between. Germline V CDR1 and CDR2: SGHTA, FQGNSA. CDR3 sequence (DNA): TGTGCCAGCAGCCCGTGGACAGACCTCCTTTACACTGAAGCTTTCTTT. Encoded protein: CASSPWTDLLYTEAFF.

This clone was counted once. CDR3 loop: CASSEAFQGNQPQHF. CDR3 bases: TGTGCCAGCAGTGAAGCGTTCCAGGGCAATCAGCCCCAGCATTTT. The chain has TRBV2 and TRBJ1-5; D is uncertain. The CDR3 loop spans 15 amino acids. Germline CDR1 reads SNHLY; CDR2 reads FYNNEI. Between the trimmed V and J ends, which lost 0 bases and 2 bases, there was a span of 8 bases. The full variable domain, with the rest looked up from reference TRBV2 and TRBJ1-5, is EPEVTQTPSHQVTQMGQEVILRCVPISNHLYFYWYRQILGQKVEFLVSFYNNEISEKSEIFDDQFSVERPDGSNFTLKIRSTKLEDSAMYFCASSEAFQGNQPQHFGDGTRLSIL.

The chain joins TRBV7-3 to TRBJ2-7; perhaps TRBD2 as D (6 bases). Trimming took off 1 base at V and 0 bases at J, with 10 bases between the two ends. The CDR3 is 15 amino acids. Germline CDR1 SGHTA, CDR2 FQGTGA. The chain's CDR3 is CASSLSGGDSYEQYF. The DNA of the CDR3 is TGTGCCAGCAGCTTAAGTGGAGGGGACTCCTACGAGCAGTACTTC.

The chain links TRBV6-1 to TRBJ1-2; possible D gene TRBD1, 5 bases. Per the germline V gene, CDR1 is MNHNS and CDR2 is SASEGT. CDR3 length equals 16 residues. Trimming took 2 bases from V and 5 from J, leaving 18 bases between them. CDR3 sequence reads: CASSESTGFRDYGYTF. The CDR3 DNA follows: TGTGCCAGCAGTGAAAGCACCGGGTTCAGGGATTATGGCTACACCTTC.

Details on this clone: The sample has other DNA sequences that encode this CDR3 too. The rearrangement uses TRBV7-9 and TRBJ1-1, with D unclear. The germline V gene has CDR1 SEHNR and CDR2 FQNEAQ (reference sequence). Between the trimmed V and J ends, which lost 1 base and 0 bases, there was a span of 6 bases. CDR3 length equals 14 residues. The DNA for the CDR3 is TGTGCCAGCAGCTTAGAAGGGTTGAACACTGAAGCTTTCTTT. Translated: CASSLEGLNTEAFF.

In its sample, this clone was seen once. The CDR3 region has the DNA TGTGCCAGTAGTGCGCCGGGACTTACCTACGAGCAGTACTTC. Amino acid sequence: CASSAPGLTYEQYF. V and J are TRBV19 and TRBJ2-7, with D possibly being TRBD2 (6 bases). With 5 bases removed from V and 2 bases from J, the gap between germline ends came to 13 bases. The CDR3 extends over 14 amino acids. Looked up from germline, CDR1 is LNHDA and CDR2 is SQIVND (reference sequence).

V is TRBV12-3 or TRBV12-4 and J is TRBJ2-3; D unresolved. V was cut by 2 bases and J by 4 bases, with 7 bases left in between. This CDR3 contains 13 residues. CDR3 DNA: TGTGCCAGCAGTTTAAGGGTGTCAGATACGCAGTATTTT. This translates into CASSLRVSDTQYF.

The J gene is TRBJ2-5, the V gene TRBV5-4; 12 nucleotides agree with TRBD2. Trimming took 4 bases from V and 3 from J; bases not matched to a gene: 4. The CDR3 length is 15 residues. Germline CDR1 is SGHNT and CDR2 is YYREEE (reference sequence). CDR3 loop: CASSPSGGVEETQYF. The CDR3 DNA is TGTGCCAGCAGCCCTAGCGGGGGGGTTGAAGAGACCCAGTACTTC. Based on the CDR3 plus reference TRBV5-4 and TRBJ2-5, the full variable domain is ETGVTQSPTHLIKTRGQQVTLRCSSQSGHNTVSWYQQALGQGPQFIFQYYREEENGRGNFPPRFSGLQFPNYSSELNVNALELDDSALYLCASSPSGGVEETQYFGPGTRLLVL.

The CDR3 coding sequence is TGTGCCAGCAGTTCCCGAGGCAGGGGAGGCGATACGCAGTATTTT. It specifies CASSSRGRGGDTQYF. J is TRBJ2-3 and V is TRBV27; D may be TRBD1 or TRBD2 (6 bases each). With 4 bases removed from V and 6 bases from J, the gap between germline ends came to 17 bases. There are 15 residues in the CDR3. Germline V gene data show CDR1 as MNHEY and CDR2 as SMNVEV (reference sequence).

The J gene is TRBJ1-1, the V gene TRBV19; the D gene is possibly TRBD1 (5 bases). Per the germline V gene, CDR1 is LNHDA and CDR2 is SQIVND (reference sequence). Trimming cost V 5 bases and J 5 bases, with 18 bases left between them. The CDR3 extends over 15 amino acids. CDR3 loop: CASSPYRTEATEAFF. The CDR3 DNA reads as TGTGCCAGTAGTCCCTACAGGACGGAAGCAACTGAAGCTTTCTTT.

The rearrangement links TRBV6-5 to TRBJ1-2; D is undetermined. This CDR3 is 13 amino acids long. Trimming pared 2 bases from V and 5 bases from J, leaving 9 bases between. CDR1 and CDR2 (germline): MNHEY, SVGAGI. The CDR3 sequence: CASSYDGRYGYTF. For the CDR3, the DNA is TGTGCCAGCAGTTACGATGGGAGGTATGGCTACACCTTC.

J is TRBJ2-5 and V is TRBV18; D tentatively reads TRBD1 or TRBD2 (5 bases each). V was trimmed by 3 bases and J by 5 bases, leaving 16 bases between them. CDR1 KGHSH and CDR2 LQKENI come from the germline V gene. The CDR3 has 15 residues. CDR3 amino acids: CASSPGSGGRETQYF. The CDR3 DNA follows: TGTGCCAGCTCACCTGGATCTGGGGGTCGGGAGACCCAGTACTTC. The whole variable domain, remainder taken from reference TRBV18 and TRBJ2-5, is NAGVMQNPRHLVRRRGQEARLRCSPMKGHSHVYWYRQLPEEGLKFMVYLQKENIIDESGMPKERFSAEFPKEGPSILRIQQVVRGDSAAYFCASSPGSGGRETQYFGPGTRLLVL.

This chain links TRBV19 with TRBJ1-5; D gene unclear. V lost 7 bases to trimming and J lost 2 bases, with 6 bases between them. CDR3 length: 12 amino acids. The V gene's germline CDR1 is LNHDA and CDR2 SQIVND (reference sequence). The CDR3 nucleotides read TGTGCCAGTACGGCCGGCAATCAGCCCCAGCATTTT. This translates into CASTAGNQPQHF. The complete variable domain, with remaining parts taken from reference TRBV19 and TRBJ1-5, reads DGGITQSPKYLFRKEGQNVTLSCEQNLNHDAMYWYRQDPGQGLRLIYYSQIVNDFQKGDIAEGYSVSREKKESFPLTVTSAQKNPTAFYLCASTAGNQPQHFGDGTRLSIL.

The rearrangement uses TRBV30 and TRBJ1-6, with TRBD1 identical over 10 bases. V shed 2 bases and J 10 bases; nucleotides not matched to a gene: 17. There are 18 residues in the CDR3. Germline CDR1 is GTSNPN and CDR2 is SVGIG (reference sequence). The CDR3 nucleotides are TGTGCCTGGAGTCCCCAAAACACCGGGACAGGGGTAAGGTCACCCCTCCACTTT. It is translated as CAWSPQNTGTGVRSPLHF.

A single count supports this clone. The chain recombines TRBV20-1 with TRBJ2-7; D not certain. Germline V gene lookup returns CDR1 DFQATT and CDR2 SNEGSKA (reference sequence). The CDR3 covers 10 residues. Trimming stripped 5 bases from V and 3 bases from J, with 5 bases between. The CDR3 DNA reads TGCAGTGCTGGAAACTACGAGCAGTACTTC. It codes for CSAGNYEQYF.

The chain uses TRBV5-6 and TRBJ2-7; possible D gene TRBD2, 5 bases. The germline V and J ends were trimmed by 2 bases and 2 bases, with 17 bases remaining between them. The CDR3 sequence is 16 residues long. Per germline, CDR1 SGHDT and CDR2 YYEEEE. CDR3 DNA sequence: TGTGCCAGCAGCTTTCGGGATTGGACGGAGACCTACGAGCAGTACTTC. Amino acid sequence: CASSFRDWTETYEQYF. The complete variable domain, with remaining parts taken from reference TRBV5-6 and TRBJ2-7, reads DAGVTQSPTHLIKTRGQQVTLRCSPKSGHDTVSWYQQALGQGPQFIFQYYEEEERQRGNFPDRFSGHQFPNYSSELNVNALLLGDSALYLCASSFRDWTETYEQYFGPGTRLTVT.

This chain links TRBV5-4 with TRBJ2-7, with 7 bases aligning to TRBD1. The germline gives CDR1 SGHNT, CDR2 YYREEE (reference sequence). This CDR3 is 13 amino acids long. Losses at the gene ends were 5 bases for V and 2 bases for J; bases not matched to a gene: 4. The CDR3 DNA reads as TGTGCCAGCAGATCTGACAGGGCCTACGAGCAGTACTTC. The encoded protein is CASRSDRAYEQYF. The complete variable domain, with remaining parts taken from reference TRBV5-4 and TRBJ2-7, reads ETGVTQSPTHLIKTRGQQVTLRCSSQSGHNTVSWYQQALGQGPQFIFQYYREEENGRGNFPPRFSGLQFPNYSSELNVNALELDDSALYLCASRSDRAYEQYFGPGTRLTVT.

The chain couples TRBV12-3 or TRBV12-4 to TRBJ1-1, with D perhaps TRBD1 (5 bases). CDR3 size: 13 residues. Trimming pared 5 bases from V and 4 bases from J, leaving 11 bases between. This chain's CDR3 is CASSGTGGTEAFF. In DNA, the CDR3 is TGTGCCAGCAGTGGAACAGGCGGCACTGAAGCTTTCTTT.